The next 25 T cell receptor beta chains were all read from a single sample in a study of blood T cells in healthy people across ages. Sample-barcoded 5' priming and a J-beta primer mix drove a second PCR of roughly 7 to 11 cycles. TCRdb processed the 5' RACE reads anew with MiXCR; each CDR3 protein has one entry. The data contain hundreds of thousands of distinct CDR3 sequences, roughly 43% of them singletons. Sample: blood. The receptors stem from a man older than 75 in good health.

This sequence joins TRBV10-1 and TRBJ1-2; 8 nucleotides align to TRBD1. This CDR3 is 14 amino acids long. V was pared by 0 bases and J by 7 bases, with 4 bases of the junction left unmatched. Germline assignment: CDR1 WNHNN and CDR2 SYGVQD (reference sequence). CDR3 in amino acids: CASSESTGGGGYTF. The CDR3 DNA reads TGCGCCAGCAGTGAGTCTACAGGGGGTGGTGGCTACACCTTC.

V gene TRBV19 combines with J gene TRBJ2-7, with 9 bases aligning to TRBD1. The J segment lost 5 bases and the V segment lost 6 bases, leaving 14 bases of the junction unmatched. Germline V gives CDR1 LNHDA, CDR2 SQIVND (reference sequence). The CDR3 consists of 16 residues. The CDR3 nucleotides read TGTGCCAGTAGCCCCTGGGGGGACAGGGCTCAGGACGAGCAGTACTTC. As protein: CASSPWGDRAQDEQYF.

The rearrangement links TRBV12-3 or TRBV12-4 to TRBJ1-2; 7 bases are shared with TRBD1. V gave up 1 base and J gave up 4 bases; unmatched junction bases: 6. The CDR3 runs to 15 residues. The chain's CDR3 is CASSLGTGVGYGYTF. CDR3 bases: TGTGCCAGCAGTTTAGGAACAGGGGTTGGCTATGGCTACACCTTC.

This clonotype occurred many times. V gene TRBV6-6 combines with J gene TRBJ2-7; TRBD2 aligns across 10 bases. CDR1 MNHNY and CDR2 SVGAGI come from the germline V gene (reference sequence). The V segment lost 5 bases and the J segment 3 bases; nucleotides outside the gene matches: 7. This CDR3 is built from 15 residues. The CDR3: CASSMSSGSIYEQYF. DNA of the CDR3: TGTGCCAGCAGTATGTCTAGCGGGAGCATCTACGAGCAGTACTTC.

The chain recombines TRBV7-2 with TRBJ2-3; D uncertain. CDR1 is SGHTA, CDR2 FQGNSA, per germline. CDR3 length equals 14 residues. The V end lost 5 bases, the J end lost 2 bases, and 11 bases lay between the germline ends. The CDR3 loop reads CASSVGRNTDTQYF. The CDR3 coding sequence is TGTGCCAGCAGCGTAGGACGCAACACAGATACGCAGTATTTT.

The sample holds a few counts of this clonotype. The chain joins TRBV6-2 or TRBV6-3 to TRBJ2-1, with D perhaps matching TRBD1 (6 bases). Trimming removed 6 bases from V and 0 bases from J, with 15 bases in between. The CDR3 extends over 16 amino acids. The germline V gene encodes CDR1 MNHEY and CDR2 SVGEGT. CDR3: CASSKGQSGSYNEQFF. The CDR3 nucleotides are TGTGCCAGCAGCAAAGGACAGTCGGGCTCCTACAATGAGCAGTTCTTC.

This chain connects TRBV5-1 to TRBJ2-3, with 9 positions matching TRBD1. Losses at the gene ends were 5 bases for V and 6 bases for J; bases not matched to a gene: 4. Germline CDR1 is SGHRS and CDR2 is YFSETQ. CDR3 length: 13 amino acids. The CDR3 loop is CASSKDRGDTQYF. The CDR3, as DNA: TGCGCCAGCAGTAAGGACAGGGGCGATACGCAGTATTTT.

The table lists this clonotype with many counts. CDR3 DNA sequence: TGCAGTGCTAAGAACAGGGGAGAGACCCAGTACTTC. It encodes CSAKNRGETQYF. The chain employs TRBV20-1 and TRBJ2-5; 7 bases are shared with TRBD1. Germline assignment: CDR1 DFQATT and CDR2 SNEGSKA (reference sequence). With 4 bases clipped from V and 4 bases from J, the junction kept 3 bases outside the gene matches. The CDR3 is made up of 12 amino acids.

The chain combines TRBV6-2 or TRBV6-3 with TRBJ2-7; a possible D gene is TRBD1 (6 bases). Trimming pared 6 bases from V and 3 bases from J, leaving 18 bases between. The CDR3 is 15 residues long. Germline assignment: CDR1 MNHEY and CDR2 SVGEGT. The CDR3 region is CASSYPGTPLYEQYF. The CDR3 DNA sequence: TGTGCCAGCAGCTATCCCGGGACACCTCTCTACGAGCAGTACTTC.

The CDR3 sequence: CASSARPLETQYF. CDR3 sequence (DNA): TGTGCCAGCAGTGCCCGCCCTCTGGAGACCCAGTACTTC. The V gene is TRBV12-3 or TRBV12-4, the J gene TRBJ2-7; D gene ambiguous. Matching the DNA end better, TRBJ2-5 makes the J call doubtful. The CDR3 length is 13 residues.

The CDR3 DNA reads as TGCGCCAGCAGCTTGGATACACTAGCGGGAGCCAAAAACATTCAGTACTTC. It codes for CASSLDTLAGAKNIQYF. The chain links TRBV5-1 to TRBJ2-4, with 9 bases aligning to TRBD2. J was trimmed by 0 bases and V by 0 bases; bases with no gene match: 4. CDR3 length: 17 amino acids. Germline-derived CDR1 and CDR2 are SGHRS and YFSETQ.

The chain uses TRBV29-1 and TRBJ2-1, with D unclear. The CDR3 is made up of 14 amino acids. V was trimmed by 3 bases and J by 3 bases, leaving 12 bases between them. CDR1 SQVTM and CDR2 ANQGSEA come from the germline V gene. Here the CDR3 reads CSVDLGLGYNEQFF. The DNA of the CDR3 is TGCAGCGTTGATCTAGGTCTTGGCTACAATGAGCAGTTCTTC.

The chain combines TRBV20-1 with TRBJ2-5, with a tentative D call TRBD2 (7 bases). There are 16 residues in the CDR3. From germline, CDR1 is DFQATT and CDR2 SNEGSKA (reference sequence). Trimming removed 0 bases from V and 5 bases from J, with 19 bases in between. In nucleotides, the CDR3 is TGCAGTGCTAGAGATGAAGGGGGGGGTGAAATGGAGACCCAGTACTTC. Its protein product is CSARDEGGGEMETQYF.

This chain connects TRBV7-2 to TRBJ2-5, with 8 positions matching TRBD1. V gave up 5 bases and J gave up 3 bases; unmatched junction bases: 11. Germline loops: CDR1 SGHTA, CDR2 FQGNSA. CDR3 size: 16 residues. The CDR3 bases are TGTGCCAGCAGCCGCGGCTTGCAGACAGGGGAAGAGACCCAGTACTTC. This gives the protein CASSRGLQTGEETQYF.

This clonotype was counted many times. The V call is TRBV6-5, the J call TRBJ2-7; TRBD1 or TRBD2 may be the D gene (5 bases each). The CDR3 sequence is 15 residues long. Germline V gene lookup returns CDR1 MNHEY and CDR2 SVGAGI. Trimming took 5 bases from V and 2 from J, leaving 16 bases between them. CDR3 sequence: CASSPRGISPYEQYF. DNA for the CDR3: TGTGCCAGCAGTCCCCGGGGCATCAGCCCCTACGAGCAGTACTTC.

The chain is built from TRBV27 and TRBJ1-6; D not resolved. The CDR3 spans 15 residues. CDR1 is MNHEY, CDR2 SMNVEV, per germline (reference sequence). V lost 2 bases to trimming and J lost 5 bases, with 10 bases between them. The chain's CDR3 is CASSLRATDNSPLHF. The CDR3 nucleotides are TGTGCCAGCAGTTTACGTGCTACTGATAATTCACCCCTCCACTTT.

V is TRBV29-1 and J is TRBJ1-5, with a possible D match to TRBD1 (6 bases). Trimming removed 5 bases from V and 4 bases from J, with 12 bases in between. Germline values: CDR1 SQVTM, CDR2 ANQGSEA. The CDR3 is made up of 13 amino acids. The chain's CDR3 is CSVQTGSNQPQHF. For the CDR3, the DNA is TGCAGCGTTCAGACAGGATCTAATCAGCCCCAGCATTTT.

The CDR3: CASSLPPQPQHF. Here the CDR3 DNA reads TGTGCCAGCAGTCTCCCTCCGCAGCCCCAGCATTTT. The chain has TRBV12-3 or TRBV12-4 and TRBJ1-5; D remains unclear. There are 12 residues in the CDR3. The V gene lost 5 bases and the J gene lost 7 bases, with 9 bases spanning the gap.

This clonotype was picked up a small number of times. The V gene is TRBV20-1, the J gene TRBJ2-4; D not resolved. This CDR3 contains 14 residues. V was trimmed by 5 bases and J by 1 base, leaving 12 bases between them. Germline CDR1 DFQATT, CDR2 SNEGSKA (reference sequence). The CDR3 DNA follows: TGCAGTGCTCCACGGATCGACGCCAAAAACATTCAGTACTTC. It specifies CSAPRIDAKNIQYF.

This clonotype showed up just a few times. The chain carries TRBV7-9 and TRBJ2-3, with a tentative D call TRBD2 (6 bases). Between the trimmed V and J ends, which lost 5 bases and 5 bases, there was a span of 14 bases. The CDR3 covers 14 residues. CDR1 is SEHNR, CDR2 FQNEAQ, per germline (reference sequence). The DNA for the CDR3 is TGTGCCAGCAGCCCGTCCGGGGGTTTAGATACGCAGTATTTT. Amino acid sequence: CASSPSGGLDTQYF.

This chain links TRBV5-1 with TRBJ2-7, with 7 nucleotides matching TRBD1. The CDR3 contains 13 residues. Germline values: CDR1 SGHRS, CDR2 YFSETQ. The V and J ends lost 6 bases and 0 bases, in that order; junction bases with no gene match: 3. CDR3 residues: CASKQGSSYEQYF. The CDR3 DNA reads TGCGCCAGCAAACAGGGGAGCTCCTACGAGCAGTACTTC.

The gene calls are TRBV20-1 and TRBJ2-1; 13 bases are a match to TRBD2. The V and J ends lost 4 bases and 7 bases, in that order; junction bases with no gene match: 4. Germline V gives CDR1 DFQATT, CDR2 SNEGSKA (reference sequence). The CDR3 contains 14 residues. CDR3 protein: CSATTSGRVNEQFF. The DNA for the CDR3 is TGCAGTGCTACTACTAGCGGGAGGGTAAATGAGCAGTTCTTC.

This clonotype was detected ten times or more. This rearrangement joins TRBV7-9 to TRBJ2-5; D call uncertain. CDR3 size: 14 residues. Germline CDR1 is SEHNR and CDR2 is FQNEAQ (reference sequence). Deletions cut 5 bases from V and 1 base from J, with 11 bases between. The CDR3 is CASSLDLPQETQYF. In DNA form, the CDR3 reads TGTGCCAGCAGCCTCGACCTCCCCCAAGAGACCCAGTACTTC.

This chain uses TRBV7-2 with TRBJ2-1; TRBD2 matches 7 bases. Germline loops: CDR1 SGHTA, CDR2 FQGNSA. This CDR3 comprises 15 residues. Losses at the gene ends were 0 bases for V and 6 bases for J; bases not matched to a gene: 5. The CDR3 DNA reads TGTGCCAGCAGCTTAGCCGGCGGGAGTGGCAATGAGCAGTTCTTC. This sequence encodes CASSLAGGSGNEQFF.

This clonotype was picked up a small number of times. V gene TRBV4-3 combines with J gene TRBJ2-2; 7 bases align to TRBD1. Germline trimming cut 0 bases from V and 8 bases from J; bases unmatched to any gene: 6. The length of the CDR3 is 15 residues. Germline lookup yields CDR1 LGHNA and CDR2 YSLEER. CDR3 in amino acids: CASSQDLGGEGELFF. CDR3 bases: TGCGCCAGCAGCCAAGATTTAGGGGGCGAGGGGGAGCTGTTTTTT.